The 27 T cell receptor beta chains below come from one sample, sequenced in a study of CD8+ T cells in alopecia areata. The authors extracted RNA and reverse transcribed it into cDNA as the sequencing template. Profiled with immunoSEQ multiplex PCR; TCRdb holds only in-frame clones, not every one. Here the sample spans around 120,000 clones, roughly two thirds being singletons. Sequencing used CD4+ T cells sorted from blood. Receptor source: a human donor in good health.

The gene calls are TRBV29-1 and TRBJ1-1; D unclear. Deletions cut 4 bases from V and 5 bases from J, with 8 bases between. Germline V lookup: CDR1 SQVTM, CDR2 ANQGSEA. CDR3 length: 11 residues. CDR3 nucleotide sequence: TGCAGCGTTGCGAGGAGGACTGAAGCTTTCTTT. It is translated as CSVARRTEAFF.

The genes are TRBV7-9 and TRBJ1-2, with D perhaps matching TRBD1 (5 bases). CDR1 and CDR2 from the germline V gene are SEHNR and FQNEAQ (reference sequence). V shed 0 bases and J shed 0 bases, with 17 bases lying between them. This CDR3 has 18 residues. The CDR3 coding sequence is TGTGCCAGCAGCTTAGCGGGTGGGAGGGGATTCGCTAACTATGGCTACACCTTC. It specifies CASSLAGGRGFANYGYTF.

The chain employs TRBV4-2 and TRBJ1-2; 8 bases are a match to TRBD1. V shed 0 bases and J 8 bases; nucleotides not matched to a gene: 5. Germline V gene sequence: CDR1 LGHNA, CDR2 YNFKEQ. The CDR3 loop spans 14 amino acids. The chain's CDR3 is CASSQEGGTGGYTF. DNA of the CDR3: TGTGCCAGCAGCCAAGAGGGGGGGACAGGAGGCTACACCTTC.

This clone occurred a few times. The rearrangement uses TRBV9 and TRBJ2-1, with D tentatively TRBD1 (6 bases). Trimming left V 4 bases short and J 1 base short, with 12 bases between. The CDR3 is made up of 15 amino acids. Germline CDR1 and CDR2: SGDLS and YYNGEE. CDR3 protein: CASSRRDNSYNEQFF. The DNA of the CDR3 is TGTGCCAGCAGCCGTCGGGACAATTCCTACAATGAGCAGTTCTTC.

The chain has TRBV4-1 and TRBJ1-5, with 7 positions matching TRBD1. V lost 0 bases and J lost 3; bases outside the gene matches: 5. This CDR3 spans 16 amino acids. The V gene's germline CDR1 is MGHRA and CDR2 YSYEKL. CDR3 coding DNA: TGCGCCAGCAGCCAAGACGAGGGGGCGGCCAATCAGCCCCAGCATTTT. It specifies CASSQDEGAANQPQHF.

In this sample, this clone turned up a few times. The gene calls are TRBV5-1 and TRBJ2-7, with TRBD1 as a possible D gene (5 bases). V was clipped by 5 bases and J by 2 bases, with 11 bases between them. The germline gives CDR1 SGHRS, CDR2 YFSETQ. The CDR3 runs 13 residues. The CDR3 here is CASRSTGAYEQYF. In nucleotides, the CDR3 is TGCGCCAGCAGGTCAACAGGAGCCTACGAGCAGTACTTC.

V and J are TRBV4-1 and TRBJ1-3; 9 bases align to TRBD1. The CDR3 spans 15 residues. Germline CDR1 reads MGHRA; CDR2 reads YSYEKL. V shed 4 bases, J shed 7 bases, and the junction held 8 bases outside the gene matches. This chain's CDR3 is CASSLLGTGTNTIYF. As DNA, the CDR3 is TGCGCCAGCAGCCTCCTGGGGACAGGGACGAACACCATATATTTT.

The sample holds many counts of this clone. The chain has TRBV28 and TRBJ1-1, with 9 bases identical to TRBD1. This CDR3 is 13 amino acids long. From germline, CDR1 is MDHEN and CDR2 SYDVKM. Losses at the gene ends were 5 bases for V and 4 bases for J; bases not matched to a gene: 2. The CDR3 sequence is CASSRDRVTEAFF. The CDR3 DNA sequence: TGTGCCAGCAGTAGGGACAGGGTCACTGAAGCTTTCTTT. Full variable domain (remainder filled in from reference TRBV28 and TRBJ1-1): DVKVTQSSRYLVKRTGEKVFLECVQDMDHENMFWYRQDPGLGLRLIYFSYDVKMKEKGDIPEGYSVSREKKERFSLILESASTNQTSMYLCASSRDRVTEAFFGQGTRLTVV.

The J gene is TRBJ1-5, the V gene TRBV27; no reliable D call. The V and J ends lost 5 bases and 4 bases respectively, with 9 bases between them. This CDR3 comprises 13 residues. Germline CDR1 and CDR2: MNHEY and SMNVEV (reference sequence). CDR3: CASSVLMNQPQHF. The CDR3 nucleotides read TGTGCCAGCAGTGTACTCATGAATCAGCCCCAGCATTTT.

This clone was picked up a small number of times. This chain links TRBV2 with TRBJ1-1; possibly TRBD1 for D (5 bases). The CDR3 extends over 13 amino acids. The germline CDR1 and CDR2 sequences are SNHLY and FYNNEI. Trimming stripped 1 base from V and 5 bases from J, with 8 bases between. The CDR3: CASSEGEGTEAFF. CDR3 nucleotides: TGTGCCAGCAGTGAAGGAGAGGGGACTGAAGCTTTCTTT. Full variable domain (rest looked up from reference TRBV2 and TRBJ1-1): EPEVTQTPSHQVTQMGQEVILRCVPISNHLYFYWYRQILGQKVEFLVSFYNNEISEKSEIFDDQFSVERPDGSNFTLKIRSTKLEDSAMYFCASSEGEGTEAFFGQGTRLTVV.

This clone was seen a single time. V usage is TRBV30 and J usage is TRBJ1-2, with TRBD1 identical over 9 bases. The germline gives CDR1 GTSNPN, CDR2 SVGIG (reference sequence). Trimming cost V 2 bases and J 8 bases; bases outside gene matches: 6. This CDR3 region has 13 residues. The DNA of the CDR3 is TGTGCCTGGAGTAGGGACAGGGCCGAAGGCTACACCTTC. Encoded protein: CAWSRDRAEGYTF.

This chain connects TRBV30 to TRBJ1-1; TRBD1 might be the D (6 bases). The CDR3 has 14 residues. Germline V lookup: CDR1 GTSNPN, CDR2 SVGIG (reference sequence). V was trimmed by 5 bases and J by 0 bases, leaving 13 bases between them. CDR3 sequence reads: CAWVGGGLNTEAFF. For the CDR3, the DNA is TGTGCCTGGGTGGGTGGGGGCCTGAACACTGAAGCTTTCTTT.

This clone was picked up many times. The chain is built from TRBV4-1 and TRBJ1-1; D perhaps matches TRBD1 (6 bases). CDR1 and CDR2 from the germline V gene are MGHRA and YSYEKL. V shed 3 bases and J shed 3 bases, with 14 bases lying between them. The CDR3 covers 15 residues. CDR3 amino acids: CASSHAKSGDTEAFF. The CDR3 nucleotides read TGCGCCAGCAGCCACGCAAAATCAGGGGACACTGAAGCTTTCTTT.

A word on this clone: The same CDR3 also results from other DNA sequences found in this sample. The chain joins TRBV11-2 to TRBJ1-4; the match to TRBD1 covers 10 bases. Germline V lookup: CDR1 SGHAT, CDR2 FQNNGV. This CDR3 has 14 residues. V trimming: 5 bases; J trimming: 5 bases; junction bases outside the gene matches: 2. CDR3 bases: TGTGCCAGCAGCCTGGGACAGGGGAATGAAAAACTGTTTTTT. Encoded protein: CASSLGQGNEKLFF.

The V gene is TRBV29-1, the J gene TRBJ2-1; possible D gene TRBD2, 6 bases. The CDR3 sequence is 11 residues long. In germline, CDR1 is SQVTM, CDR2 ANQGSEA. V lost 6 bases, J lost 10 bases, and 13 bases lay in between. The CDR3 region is CSVPGGREQFF. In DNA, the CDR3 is TGCAGCGTACCCGGGGGAAGAGAGCAGTTCTTC.

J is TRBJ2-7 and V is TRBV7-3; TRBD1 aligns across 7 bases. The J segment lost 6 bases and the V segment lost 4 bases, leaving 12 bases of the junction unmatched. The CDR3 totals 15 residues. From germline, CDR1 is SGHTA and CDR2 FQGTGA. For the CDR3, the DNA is TGTGCCAGCAGCTCAGGCGAAGGGGGCCTTAGCGAGCAGTACTTC. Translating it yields CASSSGEGGLSEQYF.

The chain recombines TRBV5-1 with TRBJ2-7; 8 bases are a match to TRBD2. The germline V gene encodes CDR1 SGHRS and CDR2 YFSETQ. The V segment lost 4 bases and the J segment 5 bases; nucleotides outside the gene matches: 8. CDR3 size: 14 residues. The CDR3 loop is CASSGGTSFDEQYF. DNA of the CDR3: TGCGCCAGCAGCGGAGGGACTAGTTTTGACGAGCAGTACTTC.

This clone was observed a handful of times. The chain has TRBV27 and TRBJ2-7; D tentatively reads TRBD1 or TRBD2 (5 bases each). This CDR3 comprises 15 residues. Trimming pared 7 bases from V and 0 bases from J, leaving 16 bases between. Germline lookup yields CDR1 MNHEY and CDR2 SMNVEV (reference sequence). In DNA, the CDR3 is TGTGCCAGCACCCCCGGGACCGGTCTCTCCTACGAGCAGTACTTC. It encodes CASTPGTGLSYEQYF.

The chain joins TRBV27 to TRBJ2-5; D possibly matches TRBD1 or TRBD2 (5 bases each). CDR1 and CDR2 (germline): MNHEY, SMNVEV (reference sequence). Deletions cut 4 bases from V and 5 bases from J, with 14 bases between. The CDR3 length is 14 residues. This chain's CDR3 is CASSYSGWGETQYF. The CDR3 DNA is TGTGCCAGCAGTTACTCCGGGTGGGGGGAGACCCAGTACTTC.

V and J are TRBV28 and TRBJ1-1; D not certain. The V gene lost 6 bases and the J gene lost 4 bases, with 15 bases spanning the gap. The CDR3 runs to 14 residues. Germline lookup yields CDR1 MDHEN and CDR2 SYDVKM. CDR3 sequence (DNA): TGTGCCAGCAGGGGAGGAGGGTCGGGCACTGAAGCTTTCTTT. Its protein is CASRGGGSGTEAFF.

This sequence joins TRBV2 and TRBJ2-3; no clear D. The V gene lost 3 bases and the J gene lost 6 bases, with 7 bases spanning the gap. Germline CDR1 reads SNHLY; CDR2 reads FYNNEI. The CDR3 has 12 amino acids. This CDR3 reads CASSESKDTQYF. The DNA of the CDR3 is TGTGCCAGCAGTGAGAGTAAGGATACGCAGTATTTT.

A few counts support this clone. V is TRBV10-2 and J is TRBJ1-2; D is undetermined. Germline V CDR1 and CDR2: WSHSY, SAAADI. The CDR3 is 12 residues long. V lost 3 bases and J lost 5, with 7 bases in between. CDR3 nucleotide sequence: TGCGCCAGCAGTGATGAGGGTTATGGCTACACCTTC. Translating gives CASSDEGYGYTF.

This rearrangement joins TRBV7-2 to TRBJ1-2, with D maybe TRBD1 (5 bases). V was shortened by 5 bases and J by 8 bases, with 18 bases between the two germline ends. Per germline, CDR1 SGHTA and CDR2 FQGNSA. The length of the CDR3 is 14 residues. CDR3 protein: CASSQGPSTGGYTF. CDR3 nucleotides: TGTGCCAGCAGCCAGGGCCCTTCGACGGGCGGCTACACCTTC.

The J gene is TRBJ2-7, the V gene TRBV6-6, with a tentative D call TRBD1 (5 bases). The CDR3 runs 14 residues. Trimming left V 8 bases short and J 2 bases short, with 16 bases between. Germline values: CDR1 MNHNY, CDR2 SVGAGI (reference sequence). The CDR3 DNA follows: TGTGCCAGCGCCGGCCCCAAAGGGGCCTACGAGCAGTACTTC. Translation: CASAGPKGAYEQYF.

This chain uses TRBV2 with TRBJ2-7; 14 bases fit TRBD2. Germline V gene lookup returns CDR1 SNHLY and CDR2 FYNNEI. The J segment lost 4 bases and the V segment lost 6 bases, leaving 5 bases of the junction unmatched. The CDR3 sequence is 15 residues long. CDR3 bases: TGTGCCAGCAGCCCGACTAGCGGGGGGGGTTACGAGCAGTACTTC. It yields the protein CASSPTSGGGYEQYF.

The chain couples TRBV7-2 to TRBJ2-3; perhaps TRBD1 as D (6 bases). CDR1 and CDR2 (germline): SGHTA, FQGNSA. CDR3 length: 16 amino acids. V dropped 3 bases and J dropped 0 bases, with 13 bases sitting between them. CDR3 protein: CASSLVDRLSTDTQYF. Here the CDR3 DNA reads TGTGCCAGCAGCTTGGTGGACAGACTGAGCACAGATACGCAGTATTTT.

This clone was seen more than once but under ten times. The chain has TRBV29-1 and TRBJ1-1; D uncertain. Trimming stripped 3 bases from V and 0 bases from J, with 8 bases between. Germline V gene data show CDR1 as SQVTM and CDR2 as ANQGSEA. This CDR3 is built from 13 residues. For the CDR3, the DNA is TGCAGCGTTGAGGCACAATTGAACACTGAAGCTTTCTTT. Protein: CSVEAQLNTEAFF.